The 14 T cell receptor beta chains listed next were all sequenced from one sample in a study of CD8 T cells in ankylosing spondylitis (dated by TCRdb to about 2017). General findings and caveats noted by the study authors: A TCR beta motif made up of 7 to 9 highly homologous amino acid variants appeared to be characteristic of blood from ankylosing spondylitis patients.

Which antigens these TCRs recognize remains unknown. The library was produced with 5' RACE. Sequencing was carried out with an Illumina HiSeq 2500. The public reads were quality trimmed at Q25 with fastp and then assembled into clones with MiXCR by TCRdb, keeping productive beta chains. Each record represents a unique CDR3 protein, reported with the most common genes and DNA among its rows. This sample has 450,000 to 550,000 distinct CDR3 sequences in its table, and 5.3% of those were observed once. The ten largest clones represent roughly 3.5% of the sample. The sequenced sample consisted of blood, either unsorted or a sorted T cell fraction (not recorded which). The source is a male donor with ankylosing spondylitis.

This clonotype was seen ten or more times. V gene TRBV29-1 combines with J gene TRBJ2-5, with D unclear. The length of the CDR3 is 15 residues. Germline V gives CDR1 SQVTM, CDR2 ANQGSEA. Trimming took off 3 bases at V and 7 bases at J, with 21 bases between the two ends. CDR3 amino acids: CSVDLYGYQSGTQYF. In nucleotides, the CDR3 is TGCAGCGTTGATTTGTACGGGTACCAAAGTGGGACCCAGTACTTC. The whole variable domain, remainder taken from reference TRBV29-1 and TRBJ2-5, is SAVISQKPSRDICQRGTSLTIQCQVDSQVTMMFWYRQQPGQSLTLIATANQGSEATYESGFVIDKFPISRPNLTFSTLTVSNMSPEDSSIYLCSVDLYGYQSGTQYFGPGTRLLVL.

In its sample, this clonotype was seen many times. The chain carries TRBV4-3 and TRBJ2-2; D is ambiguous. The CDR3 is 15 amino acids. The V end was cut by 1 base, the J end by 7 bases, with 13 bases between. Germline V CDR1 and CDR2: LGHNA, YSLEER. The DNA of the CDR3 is TGCGCCAGCAGCCAAGGAGCTAAACGTCTCGGGGAGCTGTTTTTT. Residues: CASSQGAKRLGELFF.

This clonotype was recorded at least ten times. The CDR3 sequence is CSARPPSTGELFF. CDR3 bases: TGCAGTGCTCGCCCCCCCAGCACCGGGGAGCTGTTTTTT. This rearrangement joins TRBV20-1 to TRBJ2-2, with no clear D. This CDR3 region has 13 residues. Germline V gene lookup returns CDR1 DFQATT and CDR2 SNEGSKA (reference sequence). V was trimmed by 5 bases and J by 4 bases, leaving 11 bases between them.

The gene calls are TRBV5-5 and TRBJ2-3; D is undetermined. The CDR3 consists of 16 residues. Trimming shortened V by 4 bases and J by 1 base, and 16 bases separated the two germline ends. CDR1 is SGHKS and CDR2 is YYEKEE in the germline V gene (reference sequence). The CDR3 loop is CASSPLDAGGTDTQYF. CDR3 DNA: TGTGCCAGCAGCCCCCTTGACGCCGGAGGCACAGATACGCAGTATTTT.

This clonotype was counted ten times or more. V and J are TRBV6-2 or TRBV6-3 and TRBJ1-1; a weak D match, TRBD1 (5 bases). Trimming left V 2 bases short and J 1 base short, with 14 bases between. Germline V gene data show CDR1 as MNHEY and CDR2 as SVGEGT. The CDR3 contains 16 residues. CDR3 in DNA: TGTGCCAGCAGTTACCGGGGACCTCTCGGGAACACTGAAGCTTTCTTT. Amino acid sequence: CASSYRGPLGNTEAFF.

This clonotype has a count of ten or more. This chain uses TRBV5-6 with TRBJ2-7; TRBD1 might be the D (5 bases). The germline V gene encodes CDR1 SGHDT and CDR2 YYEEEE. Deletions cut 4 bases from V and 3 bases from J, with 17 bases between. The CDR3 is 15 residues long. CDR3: CASSPVDRSFYEQYF. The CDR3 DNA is TGTGCCAGCAGCCCGGTCGACAGAAGCTTCTACGAGCAGTACTTC. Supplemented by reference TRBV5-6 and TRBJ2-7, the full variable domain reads DAGVTQSPTHLIKTRGQQVTLRCSPKSGHDTVSWYQQALGQGPQFIFQYYEEEERQRGNFPDRFSGHQFPNYSSELNVNALLLGDSALYLCASSPVDRSFYEQYFGPGTRLTVT.

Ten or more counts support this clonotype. CDR3 protein: CASSQAGDLERSPLHF. CDR3 sequence (DNA): TGCGCCAGCAGCCAGGCAGGAGACCTAGAACGTTCACCCCTCCACTTT. The chain combines TRBV4-1 with TRBJ1-6, with D hard to call. Germline loops: CDR1 MGHRA, CDR2 YSYEKL. The length of the CDR3 is 16 residues. V shed 3 bases and J shed 9 bases, with 18 bases lying between them.

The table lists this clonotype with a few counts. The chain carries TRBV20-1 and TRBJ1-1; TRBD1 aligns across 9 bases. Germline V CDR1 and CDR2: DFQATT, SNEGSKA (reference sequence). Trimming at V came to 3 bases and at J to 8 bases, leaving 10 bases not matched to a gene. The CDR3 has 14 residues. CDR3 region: CSASIAGQGPEAFF. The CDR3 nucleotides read TGCAGTGCTAGTATAGCGGGACAGGGCCCGGAAGCTTTCTTT.

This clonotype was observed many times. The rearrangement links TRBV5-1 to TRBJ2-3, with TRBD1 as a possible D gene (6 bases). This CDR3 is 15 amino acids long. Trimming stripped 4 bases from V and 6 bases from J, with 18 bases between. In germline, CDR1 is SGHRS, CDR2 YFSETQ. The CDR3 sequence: CASSPDENRVDTQYF. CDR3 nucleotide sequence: TGCGCCAGCAGCCCGGACGAAAACAGGGTGGATACGCAGTATTTT.

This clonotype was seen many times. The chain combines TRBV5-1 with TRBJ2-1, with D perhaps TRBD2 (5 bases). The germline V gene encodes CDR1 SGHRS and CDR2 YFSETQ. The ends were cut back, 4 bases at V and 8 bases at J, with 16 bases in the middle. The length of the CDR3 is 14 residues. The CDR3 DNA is TGCGCCAGCAGCACCCACAGTCTGCGGGATGAGCAGTTCTTC. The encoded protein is CASSTHSLRDEQFF.

This CDR3 is CASSRDRGSRHEQYF. In nucleotides, the CDR3 is TGTGCCAGCAGCCGTGACAGGGGATCAAGACACGAGCAGTACTTC. The chain links TRBV3-1 to TRBJ2-7, with 8 bases aligning to TRBD1. The V gene's germline CDR1 is LGHDT and CDR2 YNNKEL (reference sequence). J was trimmed by 5 bases and V by 4 bases; bases with no gene match: 10. The CDR3 covers 15 residues.

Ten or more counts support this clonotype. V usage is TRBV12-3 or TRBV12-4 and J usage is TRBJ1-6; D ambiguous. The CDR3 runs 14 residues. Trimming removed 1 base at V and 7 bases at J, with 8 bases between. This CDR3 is CASSLGLINSPLHF. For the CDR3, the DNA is TGTGCCAGCAGTTTAGGGCTTATAAATTCACCCCTCCACTTT.

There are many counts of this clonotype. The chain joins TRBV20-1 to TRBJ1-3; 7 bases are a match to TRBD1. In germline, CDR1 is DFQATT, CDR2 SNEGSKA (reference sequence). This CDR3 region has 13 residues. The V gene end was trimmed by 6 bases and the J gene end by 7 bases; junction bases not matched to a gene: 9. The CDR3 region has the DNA TGCAGTGCCCCCCGACAGGGCTCGAACACCATATATTTT. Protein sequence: CSAPRQGSNTIYF.

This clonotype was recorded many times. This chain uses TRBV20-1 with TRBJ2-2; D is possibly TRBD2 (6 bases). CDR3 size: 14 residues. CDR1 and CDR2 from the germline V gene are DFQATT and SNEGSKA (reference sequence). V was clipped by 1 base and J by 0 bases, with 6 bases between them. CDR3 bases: TGCAGTGCTAGAGCGGGAGCGAACACCGGGGAGCTGTTTTTT. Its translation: CSARAGANTGELFF.